The clone carrying this TCR beta chain has only one observation. Authors' analysis steps: Estimation of nucleated cell counts was performed using reference gene primer amplification. Some clones are missing from TCRdb's copy, which holds only in-frame ones; the method was immunoSEQ multiplex PCR. V and J calls and clone size are as listed in that table; D and trimming were resolved from the DNA. The sample consists of roughly 14,000 clones, roughly 73% of them appearing once. The data stem from a study of blood T cell repertoires in COVID-19. For the study at large: Sites across the United States, Italy and Spain contributed samples from acute and convalescent COVID-19. PBMCs, B-cell-depleted T cells, or T cells were the source of the cDNA or gDNA that made up the material.

The CDR3 totals 11 residues. Per germline, CDR1 SGHDN and CDR2 FVKESK. Trimming shortened V by 3 bases and J by 11 bases, and 10 bases separated the two germline ends. The chain combines TRBV14 with TRBJ1-1; unclear D gene. The clonotype comes from a boy aged 2 to 10 with active or convalescent COVID-19. Sequencing was carried out using peripheral blood. The CDR3 sequence: CASSQGRGAFF. CDR3 DNA sequence: TGTGCCAGCAGCCAGGGGAGAGGGGCTTTCTTT. Full variable domain (rest looked up from reference TRBV14 and TRBJ1-1): EAGVTQFPSHSVIEKGQTVTLRCDPISGHDNLYWYRRVMGKEIKFLLHFVKESKQDESGMPNNRFLAERTGGTYSTLKVQPAELEDSGVYFCASSQGRGAFFGQGTRLTVV.